This T cell receptor (beta chain) was documented in a study of blood T cell repertoires in COVID-19. Looking at the study overall: Specimens from acute and convalescent COVID-19 originated in the United States, Italy and Spain.

This CDR3 is 16 amino acids long. Germline V CDR1 and CDR2: SGHTA, FQGNSA. Trimming removed 4 bases from V and 8 bases from J; junction bases left unmatched: 13. Some clones are missing from TCRdb's copy, which holds only in-frame ones; the method was immunoSEQ multiplex PCR. The data show about 31,000 clones, with 80% to 90% seen just once and approximately 24% held by the top ten. The origin of this receptor is a human donor with active COVID-19. The donor label of this sample is uncertain. This chain uses TRBV7-2 with TRBJ2-1; 8 positions agree with TRBD1. The sequenced sample consisted of peripheral blood. The CDR3 spells CASSSPDRDRTYEQFF. CDR3 in DNA: TGTGCCAGCAGCTCACCGGACAGGGATCGTACATATGAGCAGTTCTTC. The complete variable domain, with remaining parts taken from reference TRBV7-2 and TRBJ2-1, reads GAGVSQSPSNKVTEKGKDVELRCDPISGHTALYWYRQSLGQGLEFLIYFQGNSAPDKSGLPSDRFSAERTGGSVSTLTIQRTQQEDSAVYLCASSSPDRDRTYEQFFGPGTRLTVL.